The rows below give T cell receptor beta chains drawn from one sample of a study of patients and donors after allogeneic stem cell transplantation. From the RT-PCR reads, TCRdb called clonotypes with MiXCR, one entry per CDR3 protein. Of 150,000 to 200,000 distinct CDR3 sequences in the sample, approximately 30% were seen once. Input material: blood, either unsorted or a sorted T cell fraction (not recorded which). These receptors all come from a human donor who was either an allogeneic HSCT recipient or a stem cell or donor lymphocyte infusion donor (not recorded which). It is not recorded whose cells these are; they may come from a transplant donor. The CDR3 runs from the conserved cysteine through the conserved F or W. Fields, in order: V gene, D gene, J gene, clone size, CDR3 DNA, CDR3 protein. The D gene is left open where the match is weak. Size is omitted from some rows. Given values are once, few, many or a class for expanded clones.

V: TRBV18; D: .; J: TRBJ1-2; size: few; DNA: TGTGCCAGCTCACCACCGACTTCTGCGCAGGAGGGGCTTTATGGCTACACCTTC; CDR3: CASSPPTSAQEGLYGYTF
V: TRBV3-1; D: .; J: TRBJ2-7; size: .; DNA: TGTGCCAGCAGCCAAGAAGGCGGCTCCTACGAGCAGTACTTC; CDR3: CASSQEGGSYEQYF
V: TRBV27; D: TRBD2; J: TRBJ2-1; size: .; DNA: TGTGCCAGCAGTTTAAGACTAGCGGCCCCCTACAATGAGCAGTTCTTC; CDR3: CASSLRLAAPYNEQFF
V: TRBV4-3; D: .; J: TRBJ2-7; size: few; DNA: TGCGCCAGCAGCAGGGACAGGAGTCTTGGGAGGGACGAGCAGTACTTC; CDR3: CASSRDRSLGRDEQYF
V: TRBV7-2; D: .; J: TRBJ2-4; size: few; DNA: TGTGCCAGCAGCGCCCCGGCTGTAGCCAAAAACATTCAGTACTTC; CDR3: CASSAPAVAKNIQYF
V: TRBV20-1; D: .; J: TRBJ1-1; size: few; DNA: TGCAGTGCTAGCCCGGACCGCGGAGCTTTCTTT; CDR3: CSASPDRGAFF
V: TRBV24-1; D: TRBD2; J: TRBJ2-1; size: .; DNA: TGTGCCACCAGTGATTTCGCCGAGCGGGAGGTTGGGACCTACAATGAGCAGTTCTTC; CDR3: CATSDFAEREVGTYNEQFF
V: TRBV7-9; D: .; J: TRBJ1-2; size: few; DNA: TGTGCCAGCAGCCCAAGGGACGGACCCTATGGCTACACCTTC; CDR3: CASSPRDGPYGYTF
V: TRBV20-1; D: .; J: TRBJ2-3; size: .; DNA: TGCAGTGCTGGCCCAGATACGCAGTATTTT; CDR3: CSAGPDTQYF
V: TRBV29-1; D: .; J: TRBJ1-2; size: few; DNA: TGCAGCGTTGAGGGACCGACACCCTATGGCTACACCTTC; CDR3: CSVEGPTPYGYTF
V: TRBV7-9; D: .; J: TRBJ2-1; size: few; DNA: TGTGCCAGCAGCTTATGGGTCTCCTACAATGAGCAGTTCTTC; CDR3: CASSLWVSYNEQFF
V: TRBV6-1; D: TRBD1; J: TRBJ1-2; size: many; DNA: TGTGCCAGCAGTACAATGCCCCTTACAGGGGTAAACTATGGCTACACCTTC; CDR3: CASSTMPLTGVNYGYTF
V: TRBV12-3/TRBV12-4; D: .; J: TRBJ2-5; size: few; DNA: TGTGCCAGCAGGCTCGGGGAGACCCAGTACTTC; CDR3: CASRLGETQYF
V: TRBV4-3; D: TRBD1; J: TRBJ1-2; size: few; DNA: TGCGCCAGCAGCCTGGACAGGGGCTTCTTACCCGGTGGCTACACCTTC; CDR3: CASSLDRGFLPGGYTF
V: TRBV12-3/TRBV12-4; D: .; J: TRBJ2-5; size: .; DNA: TGTGCCAGCACAGGATCGAATGCGGAGATCCAGTACTTC; CDR3: CASTGSNAEIQYF
V: TRBV4-3; D: .; J: TRBJ2-1; size: .; DNA: TGCGCCAGCAGCCCGGGACCTTTTGGCGATGAGCAGTTCTTC; CDR3: CASSPGPFGDEQFF
V: TRBV7-6; D: TRBD1; J: TRBJ2-2; size: .; DNA: TGTGCCAGCAGCCCAGGGACAGGGGTTACCGGGGAGCTGTTTTTT; CDR3: CASSPGTGVTGELFF
V: TRBV18; D: .; J: TRBJ1-1; size: few; DNA: TGTGCCAGCTCACCGGACAGACTCGGTGAAGCTTTCTTT; CDR3: CASSPDRLGEAFF
V: TRBV7-9; D: .; J: TRBJ1-2; size: many; DNA: TGTGCCAGCAGCTTTGGGGACTATGGCTACACCTTC; CDR3: CASSFGDYGYTF
V: TRBV5-1; D: .; J: TRBJ1-2; size: few; DNA: TGCGCCAGCAGCTTGGGAGGAGCAAACTATGGCTACACCTTC; CDR3: CASSLGGANYGYTF
V: TRBV10-2; D: .; J: TRBJ2-7; size: once; DNA: TGCGCCAGCAGCCAGCGCAGGTACGAGCAGTACTTC; CDR3: CASSQRRYEQYF
V: TRBV7-9; D: .; J: TRBJ1-2; size: .; DNA: TGTGCCAGCAGCTTCGGGCAGCCTTCGGTCTATGGCTACACCTTC; CDR3: CASSFGQPSVYGYTF
V: TRBV29-1; D: TRBD2; J: TRBJ2-7; size: few; DNA: TGCAGCGGGTTAGACGGGAGGGCCGAAAAATACGAGCAGTACTTC; CDR3: CSGLDGRAEKYEQYF
V: TRBV7-3; D: .; J: TRBJ1-1; size: few; DNA: TGTGCCAGCTCCGGGGGCAGGGGCACTGAAGCTTTCTTT; CDR3: CASSGGRGTEAFF
V: TRBV3-1; D: .; J: TRBJ2-7; size: .; DNA: TGTGCCAGCAGCCAAGATCTAGGAATCTACGAGCAGTACTTC; CDR3: CASSQDLGIYEQYF
V: TRBV28; D: .; J: TRBJ2-1; size: .; DNA: TGTGCCAGCAGTTTGCCGGAATACAATGAGCAGTTCTTC; CDR3: CASSLPEYNEQFF
V: TRBV27; D: .; J: TRBJ2-1; size: .; DNA: TGTGCCAGCAGTTTAGGAGTGGATGAGCAGTTCTTC; CDR3: CASSLGVDEQFF
V: TRBV2; D: .; J: TRBJ1-6; size: few; DNA: TGTGCCAACGGGGGAAATTCACCCCTCCACTTT; CDR3: CANGGNSPLHF
V: TRBV9; D: .; J: TRBJ2-1; size: few; DNA: TGTGCCAGCAGCCAGGGGGGGAACCTGTACAATGAGCAGTTCTTC; CDR3: CASSQGGNLYNEQFF
V: TRBV6-2/TRBV6-3; D: TRBD1; J: TRBJ1-5; size: few; DNA: TGTGCCAGCAGTCCAAACCTCGACAGGGTTCAGCCCCAGCATTTT; CDR3: CASSPNLDRVQPQHF
V: TRBV10-3; D: .; J: TRBJ1-1; size: .; DNA: TGTGCCACACGACAGATGGAGAACACTGAAGCTTTCTTT; CDR3: CATRQMENTEAFF
V: TRBV18; D: .; J: TRBJ2-1; size: .; DNA: TGTGCCAGCTCACCACCATTCTCCTACAATGAGCAGTTCTTC; CDR3: CASSPPFSYNEQFF
V: TRBV7-9; D: TRBD1; J: TRBJ1-4; size: .; DNA: TGTGCCAGCAGCTTAGGGGGACAGGCAAATGAAAAACTGTTTTTT; CDR3: CASSLGGQANEKLFF
V: TRBV27; D: .; J: TRBJ2-7; size: few; DNA: TGTGCCAGCAGTCTGTCGACGGATTCCTACGAGCAGTACTTC; CDR3: CASSLSTDSYEQYF
V: TRBV10-3; D: TRBD2; J: TRBJ2-5; size: .; DNA: TGTGCCATCAGAAGACTAGCGGGAGGGCCCAACCAAGAGACCCAGTACTTC; CDR3: CAIRRLAGGPNQETQYF
V: TRBV2; D: TRBD1; J: TRBJ1-1; size: .; DNA: TGTGCCAGCAGACCCTCCGGACAGGTTCCTGAAGCTTTCTTT; CDR3: CASRPSGQVPEAFF
V: TRBV7-2; D: .; J: TRBJ1-5; size: many; DNA: TGTGCCAGCAGCTTAATTAGCGGGAGACCCCAGCATTTT; CDR3: CASSLISGRPQHF
V: TRBV5-1; D: .; J: TRBJ2-5; size: many; DNA: TGCGCCAGCAGCTCGAGATCCGCAGGGAAAGAGACCCAGTACTTC; CDR3: CASSSRSAGKETQYF
V: TRBV9; D: TRBD2; J: TRBJ2-1; size: few; DNA: TGTGCCAGCAGCGTAGGGACAGCGGGAGGGTACAATGAGCAGTTCTTC; CDR3: CASSVGTAGGYNEQFF
V: TRBV27; D: .; J: TRBJ2-1; size: few; DNA: TGTGCCAGCAGTTGGGACTTTTACAATGAGCAGTTCTTC; CDR3: CASSWDFYNEQFF
V: TRBV6-2/TRBV6-3; D: .; J: TRBJ1-1; size: many; DNA: TGTGCCAGCAGTTACCTCAGGGAGACTGAAGCTTTCTTT; CDR3: CASSYLRETEAFF
V: TRBV4-1; D: .; J: TRBJ1-6; size: few; DNA: TGCGCCAGCAGGGTTGGCGGGAATTCACCCCTCCACTTT; CDR3: CASRVGGNSPLHF
V: TRBV29-1; D: TRBD1; J: TRBJ2-7; size: .; DNA: TGCAGCGTTGCGCGGACAGGGGGCCTCGAGCAGTACTTC; CDR3: CSVARTGGLEQYF
V: TRBV6-4; D: TRBD1; J: TRBJ2-1; size: once; DNA: TGTGCCAGCAGTGAGGGGCCGGGACAGGGGAACAATGAGCAGTTCTTC; CDR3: CASSEGPGQGNNEQFF
V: TRBV7-8; D: .; J: TRBJ1-2; size: .; DNA: TGTGCCAGCAGCCACCCCAGCCGGAACTATGGCTACACCTTC; CDR3: CASSHPSRNYGYTF
V: TRBV7-2; D: .; J: TRBJ2-1; size: .; DNA: TGTGCCAGCAGCTCGGGCGGCGGGTCGGGGTTTTACAATGAGCAGTTCTTC; CDR3: CASSSGGGSGFYNEQFF
V: TRBV11-2; D: .; J: TRBJ2-5; size: .; DNA: TGTGCCAGCAGCTTAGATCATCAAGAGACCCAGTACTTC; CDR3: CASSLDHQETQYF
V: TRBV7-2; D: TRBD2; J: TRBJ2-3; size: .; DNA: TGTGCCAGCAGCCTAAGGGGGACTAGCGAAAGTACGCAGTATTTT; CDR3: CASSLRGTSESTQYF
V: TRBV28; D: TRBD1; J: TRBJ1-4; size: few; DNA: TGTGCCAGCAGTGAACCCGGGACAGGGCGCGAAAAACTGTTTTTT; CDR3: CASSEPGTGREKLFF
V: TRBV7-6; D: .; J: TRBJ1-3; size: many; DNA: TGTGCCAGCAGCTTAGAAGTTGGGCGGAGCTCTGGAAACACCATATATTTT; CDR3: CASSLEVGRSSGNTIYF
V: TRBV27; D: TRBD2; J: TRBJ2-4; size: .; DNA: TGTGCCAGCAGCCCGACTAGCGGGAGGGACAAAAACATTCAGTACTTC; CDR3: CASSPTSGRDKNIQYF